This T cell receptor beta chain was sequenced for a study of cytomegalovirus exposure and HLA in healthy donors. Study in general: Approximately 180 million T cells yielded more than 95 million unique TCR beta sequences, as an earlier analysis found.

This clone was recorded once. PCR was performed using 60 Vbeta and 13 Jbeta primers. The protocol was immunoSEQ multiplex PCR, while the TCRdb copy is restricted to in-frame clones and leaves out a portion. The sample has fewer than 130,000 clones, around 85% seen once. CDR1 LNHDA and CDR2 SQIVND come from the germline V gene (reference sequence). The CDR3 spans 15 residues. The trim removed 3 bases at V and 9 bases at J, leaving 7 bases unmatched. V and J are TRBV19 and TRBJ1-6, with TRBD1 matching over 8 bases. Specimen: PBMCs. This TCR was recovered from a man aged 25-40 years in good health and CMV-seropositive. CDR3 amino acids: CASSIGQGRGSPLHF. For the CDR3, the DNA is TGTGCCAGTAGTATTGGACAGGGACGGGGTTCACCCCTCCACTTT.